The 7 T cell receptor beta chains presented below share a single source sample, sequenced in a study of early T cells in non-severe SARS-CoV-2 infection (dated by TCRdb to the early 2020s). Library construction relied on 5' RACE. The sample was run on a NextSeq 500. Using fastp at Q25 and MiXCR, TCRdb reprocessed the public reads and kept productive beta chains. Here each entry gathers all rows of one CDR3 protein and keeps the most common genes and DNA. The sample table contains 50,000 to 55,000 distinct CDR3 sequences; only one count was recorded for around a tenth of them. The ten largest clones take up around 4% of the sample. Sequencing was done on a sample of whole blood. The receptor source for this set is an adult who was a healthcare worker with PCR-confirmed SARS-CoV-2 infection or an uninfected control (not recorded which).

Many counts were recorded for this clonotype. CDR3 sequence reads: CASSRTLSGNQPQHF. The CDR3 DNA reads as TGCGCCAGCAGCCGAACCTTGTCGGGCAATCAGCCCCAGCATTTT. This chain joins TRBV4-3 and TRBJ1-5; no firm D call. The CDR3 totals 15 residues. Germline V gene data show CDR1 as LGHNA and CDR2 as YSLEER. Trimming took 4 bases from V and 2 from J, leaving 12 bases between them.

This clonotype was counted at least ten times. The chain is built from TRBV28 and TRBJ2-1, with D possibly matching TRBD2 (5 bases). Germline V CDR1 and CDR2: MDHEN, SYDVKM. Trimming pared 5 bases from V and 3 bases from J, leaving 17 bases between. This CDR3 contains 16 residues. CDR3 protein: CASSARRASSYNEQFF. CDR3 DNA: TGTGCCAGCAGTGCCCGAAGGGCTAGCAGCTACAATGAGCAGTTCTTC.

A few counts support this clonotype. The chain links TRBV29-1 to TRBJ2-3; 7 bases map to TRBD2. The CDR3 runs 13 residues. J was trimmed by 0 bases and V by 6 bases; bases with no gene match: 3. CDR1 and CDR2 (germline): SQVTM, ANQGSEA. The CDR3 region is CSVLAASTDTQYF. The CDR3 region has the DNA TGCAGCGTCCTAGCGGCTAGCACAGATACGCAGTATTTT.

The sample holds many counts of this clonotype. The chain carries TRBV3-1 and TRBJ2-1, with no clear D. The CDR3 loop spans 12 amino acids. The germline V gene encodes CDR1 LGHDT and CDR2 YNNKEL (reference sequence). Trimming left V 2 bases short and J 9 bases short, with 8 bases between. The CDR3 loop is CASSQSRLEQFF. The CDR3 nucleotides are TGTGCCAGCAGCCAATCCCGCCTTGAGCAGTTCTTC.

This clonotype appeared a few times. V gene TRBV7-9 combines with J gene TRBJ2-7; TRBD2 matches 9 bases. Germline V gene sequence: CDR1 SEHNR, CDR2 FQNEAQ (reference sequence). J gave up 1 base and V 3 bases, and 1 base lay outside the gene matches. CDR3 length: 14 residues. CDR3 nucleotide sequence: TGTGCCAGCAGCTTTAGCGGGGGATCCTACGAGCAGTACTTC. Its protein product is CASSFSGGSYEQYF.

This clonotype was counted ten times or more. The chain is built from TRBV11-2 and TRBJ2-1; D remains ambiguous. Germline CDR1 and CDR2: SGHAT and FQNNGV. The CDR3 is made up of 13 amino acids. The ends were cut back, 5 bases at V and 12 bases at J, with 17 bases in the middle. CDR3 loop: CASSDGIAVGQFF. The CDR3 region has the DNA TGTGCCAGCAGCGACGGAATCGCGGTCGGGCAGTTCTTC.

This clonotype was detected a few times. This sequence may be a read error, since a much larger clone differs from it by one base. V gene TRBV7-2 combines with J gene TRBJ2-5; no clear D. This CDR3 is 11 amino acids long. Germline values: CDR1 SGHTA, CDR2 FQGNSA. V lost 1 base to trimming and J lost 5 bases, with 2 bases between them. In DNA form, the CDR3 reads TGTGCCAGCAGCTTAGTGGAGACCCAGTACTTC. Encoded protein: CASSLVETQYF.